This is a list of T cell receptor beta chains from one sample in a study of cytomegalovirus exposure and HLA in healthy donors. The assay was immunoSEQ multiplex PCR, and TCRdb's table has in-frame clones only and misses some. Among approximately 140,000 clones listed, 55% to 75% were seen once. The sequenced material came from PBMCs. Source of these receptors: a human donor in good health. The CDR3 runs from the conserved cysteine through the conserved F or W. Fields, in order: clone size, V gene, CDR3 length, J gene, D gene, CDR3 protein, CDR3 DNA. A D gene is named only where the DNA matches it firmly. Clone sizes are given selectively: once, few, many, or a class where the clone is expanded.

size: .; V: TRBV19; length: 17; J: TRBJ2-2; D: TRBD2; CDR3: CASSRGAAGVNTGELFF; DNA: TGTGCCAGTAGTAGAGGGGCGGCGGGAGTAAACACCGGGGAGCTGTTTTTT
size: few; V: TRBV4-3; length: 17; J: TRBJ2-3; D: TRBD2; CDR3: CASSHRRGGAGADTQYF; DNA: TGCGCCAGCAGCCATCGACGCGGGGGGGCCGGTGCAGATACGCAGTATTTT
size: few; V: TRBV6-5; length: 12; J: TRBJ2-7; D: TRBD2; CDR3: CASSYGGGEQYF; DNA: TGTGCCAGCAGTTACGGCGGGGGCGAGCAGTACTTC
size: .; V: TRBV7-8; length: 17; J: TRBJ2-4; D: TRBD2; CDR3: CASSLVTSGLAKNIQYF; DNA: TGTGCCAGCAGCTTAGTCACTAGCGGTCTAGCCAAAAACATTCAGTACTTC
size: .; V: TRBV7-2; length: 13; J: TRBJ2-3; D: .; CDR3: CASSPLTGGVRYF; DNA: TGTGCCAGCAGCCCTCTGACAGGTGGGGTGCGTTATTTT
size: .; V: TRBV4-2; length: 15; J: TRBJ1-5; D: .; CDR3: CASSQDLAGNQPQHF; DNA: TGTGCCAGCAGCCAAGACTTAGCAGGCAATCAGCCCCAGCATTTT
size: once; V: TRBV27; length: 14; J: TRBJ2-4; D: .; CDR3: CASSLGGSKNIQYF; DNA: TGTGCCAGCAGTTTAGGGGGGTCCAAAAACATTCAGTACTTC
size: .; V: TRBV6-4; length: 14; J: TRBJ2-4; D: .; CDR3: CASNRDLGGNIQYF; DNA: TGTGCCAGCAATAGGGACCTCGGGGGAAACATTCAGTACTTC
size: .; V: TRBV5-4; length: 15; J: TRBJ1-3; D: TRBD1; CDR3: CASSLVTGGGNTIYF; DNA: TGTGCCAGCAGCTTGGTTACAGGGGGAGGAAACACCATATATTTT
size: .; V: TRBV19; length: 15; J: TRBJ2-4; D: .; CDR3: CASSRTPENKNIQYF; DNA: TGTGCCAGTAGTAGGACACCGGAAAACAAAAACATTCAGTACTTC
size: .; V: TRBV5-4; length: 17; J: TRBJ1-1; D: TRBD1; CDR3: CASSSMIRTGMNTEAFF; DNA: TGTGCCAGCAGCTCAATGATCAGGACAGGGATGAACACTGAAGCTTTCTTT
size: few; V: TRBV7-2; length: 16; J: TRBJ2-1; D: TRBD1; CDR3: CASSSPPGTVYNEQFF; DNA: TGTGCCAGCAGCTCCCCTCCCGGGACAGTATACAATGAGCAGTTCTTC
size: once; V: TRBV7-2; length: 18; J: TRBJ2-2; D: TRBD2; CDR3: CASSLSVAGGRGTGELFF; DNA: TGTGCCAGCAGCTTATCTGTAGCGGGGGGGCGGGGCACCGGGGAGCTGTTTTTT
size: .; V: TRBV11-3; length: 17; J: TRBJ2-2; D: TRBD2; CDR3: CASSSRIAGGVSGELFF; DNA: TGTGCCAGCAGCTCCCGCATAGCGGGAGGTGTGTCCGGGGAGCTGTTTTTT
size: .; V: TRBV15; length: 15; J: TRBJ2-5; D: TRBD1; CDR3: CATSRSRDRQETQYF; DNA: TGTGCCACCAGCCGCTCCAGGGACAGGCAAGAGACCCAGTACTTC
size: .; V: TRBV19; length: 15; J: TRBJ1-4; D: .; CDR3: CASSISQGSGEKLFF; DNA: TGTGCCAGTAGTATCTCGCAGGGGTCTGGTGAAAAACTGTTTTTT
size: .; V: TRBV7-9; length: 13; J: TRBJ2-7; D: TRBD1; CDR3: CASGGTGSYEQYF; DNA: TGTGCCAGCGGCGGGACAGGGTCCTACGAGCAGTACTTC
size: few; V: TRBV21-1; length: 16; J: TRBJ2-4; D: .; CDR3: CASSKSRVLAKNIQYF; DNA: TGTGCCAGCAGCAAAAGCCGGGTTCTAGCCAAAAACATTCAGTACTTC
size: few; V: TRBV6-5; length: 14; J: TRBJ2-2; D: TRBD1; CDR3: CASSTGQGLGELFF; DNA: TGTGCCAGCAGCACGGGACAGGGGCTCGGGGAGCTGTTTTTT
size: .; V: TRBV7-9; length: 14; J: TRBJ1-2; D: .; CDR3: CASSLGGQRGGYTF; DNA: TGTGCCAGCAGCTTAGGTGGACAGCGGGGCGGCTACACCTTC
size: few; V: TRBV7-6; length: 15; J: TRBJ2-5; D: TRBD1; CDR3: CASSSRDRGIETQYF; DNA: TGTGCCAGCAGCTCCCGGGACAGGGGGATAGAGACCCAGTACTTC
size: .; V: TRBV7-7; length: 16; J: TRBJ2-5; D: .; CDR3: CASSLNGASGQETQYF; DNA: TGTGCTAGCAGCTTAAATGGGGCCTCAGGTCAAGAGACCCAGTACTTC
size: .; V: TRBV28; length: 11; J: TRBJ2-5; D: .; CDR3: CASSPSGAQYF; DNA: TGTGCCAGCAGTCCTTCGGGGGCCCAGTACTTC